The 22 T cell receptor beta chains listed next were all sequenced from one sample in a study of breast tumors, draining lymph nodes, adjacent tissues. Each CDR3 protein gets one entry after TCRdb re-called the multiplex PCR reads with MiXCR. The sample holds about 200,000 distinct CDR3 sequences, 31% seen once. Breast cancer patients provided tissue from their axillary draining lymph nodes. The sample was axillary lymph node tissue. Every receptor here comes from a female donor with breast cancer. Some clones in this sample may be carry-over from other donors' samples.

This clonotype was counted at least ten times. This rearrangement joins TRBV7-8 to TRBJ1-3, with 7 nucleotides matching TRBD1. This CDR3 has 15 amino acids. Trimming cost V 5 bases and J 0 bases; bases outside gene matches: 4. Germline V CDR1 and CDR2: SGHVS, FQNEAQ. DNA for the CDR3: TGTGCCAGCAGCCAGGGGGGGATCTCTGGAAACACCATATATTTT. This sequence encodes CASSQGGISGNTIYF. Complete variable domain (other parts from reference TRBV7-8 and TRBJ1-3): GAGVSQSPRYKVAKRGQDVALRCDPISGHVSLFWYQQALGQGPEFLTYFQNEAQLDKSGLPSDRFFAERPEGSVSTLKIQRTQQEDSAVYLCASSQGGISGNTIYFGEGSWLTVV.

This clonotype was found many times. The chain has TRBV20-1 and TRBJ2-2, with TRBD2 as a possible D gene (5 bases). The germline CDR1 and CDR2 sequences are DFQATT and SNEGSKA (reference sequence). This CDR3 is built from 13 residues. V lost 4 bases to trimming and J lost 5 bases, with 11 bases between them. The CDR3 sequence: CSAISRGTGELFF. For the CDR3, the DNA is TGCAGTGCTATATCCCGGGGAACCGGGGAGCTGTTTTTT.

The rearrangement joins TRBV7-2 to TRBJ2-5; 14 bases line up with TRBD2. The CDR3 covers 17 residues. Trimming at V came to 5 bases and at J to 1 base, leaving 6 bases not matched to a gene. The V gene's germline CDR1 is SGHTA and CDR2 FQGNSA. CDR3 coding DNA: TGTGCCAGCAGCCGAAGACTAGCGGGAGGGCCCCAAGAGACCCAGTACTTC. It is translated as CASSRRLAGGPQETQYF.

This clonotype was detected many times. The chain uses TRBV15 and TRBJ2-1, with D unresolved. This CDR3 has 13 residues. Germline assignment: CDR1 LNHNV and CDR2 YYDKDF (reference sequence). Trimming took 0 bases from V and 4 from J, leaving 4 bases between them. CDR3 protein: CATSRERYNEQFF. The CDR3 bases are TGTGCCACCAGCAGAGAACGGTACAATGAGCAGTTCTTC.

The J gene is TRBJ2-1, the V gene TRBV30; D not resolved. Germline V gene data show CDR1 as GTSNPN and CDR2 as SVGIG (reference sequence). Trimming took 0 bases from V and 9 from J, leaving 9 bases between them. The CDR3 has 12 residues. The CDR3 region is CAWSVGLGEQFF. CDR3 nucleotides: TGTGCCTGGAGTGTAGGGCTGGGTGAGCAGTTCTTC.

This clonotype was counted ten times or more. The rearrangement links TRBV6-2 or TRBV6-3 to TRBJ2-7, with TRBD2 identical over 9 bases. This CDR3 spans 14 amino acids. V was clipped by 1 base and J by 7 bases; unmatched bases: 5. The germline V gene encodes CDR1 MNHEY and CDR2 SVGEGT. The CDR3 spells CASSYLAGVWEQYF. The CDR3 bases are TGTGCCAGCAGTTACTTAGCGGGAGTATGGGAGCAGTACTTC.

The sample holds many counts of this clonotype. The DNA for the CDR3 is TGCGCCAGCAGCTGGAACACCGGGGAGCTGTTTTTT. Protein sequence: CASSWNTGELFF. The gene calls are TRBV5-1 and TRBJ2-2; D call uncertain. CDR1 and CDR2 from the germline V gene are SGHRS and YFSETQ. Trimming took off 3 bases at V and 1 base at J, with 1 base between the two ends. This CDR3 is 12 amino acids long.

The chain employs TRBV24-1 and TRBJ1-5; no clear D. Trimming shortened V by 5 bases and J by 5 bases, and 18 bases separated the two germline ends. The CDR3 sequence is 16 residues long. In germline, CDR1 is KGHDR, CDR2 SFDVKD. The CDR3 DNA follows: TGTGCCACCAGTGCTAGACTTGGCGTCTCAGATCAGCCCCAGCATTTT. Translated, it gives CATSARLGVSDQPQHF.

This clonotype was seen ten or more times. The chain is built from TRBV5-8 and TRBJ2-5; 14 nucleotides agree with TRBD2. This CDR3 region has 15 residues. The ends lost 3 bases at V and 5 bases at J; junction bases unmatched: 3. Germline CDR1 is SGHTS and CDR2 is YDEGEE. CDR3 sequence (DNA): TGTGCCAGCAGCTCAAGGACTAGCGGGGGGGAGACCCAGTACTTC. Encoded protein: CASSSRTSGGETQYF.

This clonotype was observed at least ten times. The rearrangement joins TRBV7-2 to TRBJ2-2; D possibly corresponds to TRBD1 (6 bases). Trimming took off 3 bases at V and 8 bases at J, with 19 bases between the two ends. The CDR3 length is 16 residues. The germline V gene has CDR1 SGHTA and CDR2 FQGNSA. The CDR3 nucleotides read TGTGCCAGCAGCTTGCGCGCCGCCGCCCAGGGGGGGGAGCTGTTTTTT. Protein product: CASSLRAAAQGGELFF.

This clonotype was detected ten times or more. The chain uses TRBV25-1 and TRBJ2-7; 9 nucleotides line up with TRBD2. V lost 7 bases to trimming and J lost 5 bases; unmatched junction nucleotides: 9. The CDR3 length is 14 residues. Germline CDR1 reads MGHDK; CDR2 reads SYGVNS. The CDR3 loop is CASTTSGIKDEQYF. In DNA form, the CDR3 reads TGTGCCAGCACGACTAGCGGAATAAAAGACGAGCAGTACTTC.

This clonotype was seen at least ten times. V gene TRBV20-1 combines with J gene TRBJ2-7; 9 bases align to TRBD2. There are 15 residues in the CDR3. Germline CDR1 and CDR2: DFQATT and SNEGSKA (reference sequence). Germline trimming cut 1 base from V and 7 bases from J; bases unmatched to any gene: 11. The CDR3 region is CSARVRGRALGEQYF. Here the CDR3 DNA reads TGCAGTGCTAGAGTCCGCGGGAGGGCCCTCGGAGAGCAGTACTTC.

This chain joins TRBV19 and TRBJ1-1; 10 nucleotides align to TRBD1. The CDR3 has 16 residues. Looked up from germline, CDR1 is LNHDA and CDR2 is SQIVND (reference sequence). The trim removed 8 bases at V and 5 bases at J, leaving 14 bases unmatched. The CDR3 region is CASAVGQGTRRTEAFF. The CDR3 DNA follows: TGTGCCAGTGCGGTGGGACAGGGGACTCGGAGGACTGAAGCTTTCTTT.

On this clonotype itself: This may arise from a read error, as a much more abundant clone is one base away. The chain links TRBV30 to TRBJ2-5; possible D gene TRBD1, 5 bases. CDR1 and CDR2 (germline): GTSNPN, SVGIG (reference sequence). The CDR3 has 13 amino acids. The CDR3 here is CARSVKGKETQYF. The CDR3 region has the DNA TGTGCCCGGAGTGTTAAGGGGAAAGAGACCCAGTACTTC.

V is TRBV2 and J is TRBJ1-2, with 9 bases matching TRBD1. There are 11 residues in the CDR3. The germline CDR1 and CDR2 sequences are SNHLY and FYNNEI. The J segment lost 7 bases and the V segment lost 8 bases, leaving 2 bases of the junction unmatched. Here the CDR3 reads CASYRGLGYTF. CDR3 sequence (DNA): TGTGCCAGCTACAGGGGGCTTGGCTACACCTTC.

This clonotype occurred many times. The chain recombines TRBV7-8 with TRBJ2-3, with TRBD2 matching over 11 bases. Germline CDR1 SGHVS, CDR2 FQNEAQ. Unmatched junction bases numbered 7, after V lost 4 bases and J lost 1 base. The CDR3 extends over 17 amino acids. The CDR3 nucleotides are TGTGCCAGCAGCTACCAACCGGGACTAGCGGGCACAGATACGCAGTATTTT. Protein product: CASSYQPGLAGTDTQYF. Combining the CDR3 with reference TRBV7-8 and TRBJ2-3 gives the whole variable domain GAGVSQSPRYKVAKRGQDVALRCDPISGHVSLFWYQQALGQGPEFLTYFQNEAQLDKSGLPSDRFFAERPEGSVSTLKIQRTQQEDSAVYLCASSYQPGLAGTDTQYFGPGTRLTVL.

This clonotype appeared many times. The rearrangement uses TRBV12-3 or TRBV12-4 and TRBJ2-7; D call uncertain. There are 14 residues in the CDR3. V lost 3 bases to trimming and J lost 0 bases, with 9 bases between them. CDR3 in amino acids: CASSFGPGSYEQYF. The CDR3 coding sequence is TGTGCCAGCAGTTTCGGCCCGGGCTCCTACGAGCAGTACTTC.

Comments on this clonotype: One base away lies a much larger clone, so this may be a sequencing read error. The rearrangement links TRBV12-3 or TRBV12-4 to TRBJ2-7; 10 bases line up with TRBD2. The CDR3 has 15 residues. The ends lost 6 bases at V and 7 bases at J; junction bases unmatched: 12. The CDR3 is CASSRSGGPNNEQYF. CDR3 coding DNA: TGTGCCAGCAGCCGTAGCGGGGGGCCCAACAATGAGCAGTACTTC.

At least ten counts were recorded for this clonotype. CDR3 DNA sequence: TGCAGTGCTAGCCCACCGGGACAGGGGGTATACGAGCAGTACTTC. This codes for CSASPPGQGVYEQYF. V is TRBV20-1 and J is TRBJ2-7; 11 positions agree with TRBD1. The CDR3 length is 15 residues. V shed 3 bases and J 4 bases; nucleotides not matched to a gene: 8. Germline loops: CDR1 DFQATT, CDR2 SNEGSKA (reference sequence).

In its sample, this clonotype was seen many times. This chain joins TRBV18 and TRBJ2-3; no clear D. Germline V gene data show CDR1 as KGHSH and CDR2 as LQKENI. The CDR3 runs to 11 residues. Trimming stripped 5 bases from V and 4 bases from J, with 4 bases between. CDR3 DNA sequence: TGTGCCAGCTCAACCTCAGATACGCAGTATTTT. Its protein is CASSTSDTQYF.

This clonotype has a handful of counts. The J gene is TRBJ1-1, the V gene TRBV29-1; D is ambiguous. Trimming removed 2 bases at V and 8 bases at J, with 12 bases between. The length of the CDR3 is 12 residues. Germline assignment: CDR1 SQVTM and CDR2 ANQGSEA. The DNA for the CDR3 is TGCAGCGTTGAAAACGCGGTGAGAGAAGCTTTCTTT. As protein: CSVENAVREAFF.

This clonotype was counted ten times or more. The genes are TRBV30 and TRBJ2-3; 16 nucleotides align to TRBD2. Germline V gives CDR1 GTSNPN, CDR2 SVGIG (reference sequence). This CDR3 is 13 amino acids long. V shed 8 bases and J 4 bases; nucleotides not matched to a gene: 0. The CDR3 sequence: CAGTSGRADTQYF. CDR3 coding DNA: TGTGCCGGGACTAGCGGGAGGGCAGATACGCAGTATTTT.